These T cell receptor beta chains were read from a single sample in a study of T cells after yellow fever vaccination. TCRdb recomputed calls from the 5' RACE reads with MiXCR, one row per CDR3 protein. The sample holds some 350,000 distinct CDR3 sequences, 3% to 4.5% seen once. The sample consisted of PBMCs, taken 5 days after the yellow fever booster vaccination. These receptor sequences come from a man aged 18-30 years who received the YFV17D yellow fever vaccine. CDR3s include the opening cysteine and the closing phenylalanine or tryptophan. The D gene is left open where the match is weak. A row's size may be missing; if present it is once, few, many or a size class.

D: NA; size: few; V: TRBV7-2; J: TRBJ2-6; CDR3: CASSLGGVKSGANVLTF; DNA: TGTGCCAGCAGCTTAGGCGGGGTAAAGTCTGGGGCCAACGTCCTGACTTTC
D: TRBD1; size: few; V: TRBV6-2/TRBV6-3; J: TRBJ1-1; CDR3: CASVRFGGGEAFF; DNA: TGTGCCAGCGTGCGGTTCGGAGGGGGCGAGGCTTTCTTT
D: NA; size: NA; V: TRBV20-1; J: TRBJ2-3; CDR3: CSARARGSPDTQYF; DNA: TGCAGTGCTAGGGCCCGGGGGAGTCCGGATACGCAGTATTTT
D: TRBD2; size: NA; V: TRBV7-2; J: TRBJ2-7; CDR3: CASSAVGGEVEQYF; DNA: TGTGCCAGCAGCGCGGTTGGGGGGGAGGTCGAGCAGTACTTC
D: NA; size: few; V: TRBV7-9; J: TRBJ2-7; CDR3: CASSLTETTLDEQYF; DNA: TGTGCCAGCAGCTTAACTGAGACCACCCTGGACGAGCAGTACTTC
D: NA; size: many; V: TRBV15; J: TRBJ1-2; CDR3: CATSRDRGSYGYTF; DNA: TGTGCCACCAGCAGAGATAGGGGATCCTATGGCTACACCTTC
D: NA; size: few; V: TRBV7-3; J: TRBJ1-2; CDR3: CASSASGAHGGYTF; DNA: TGTGCCAGCAGCGCCTCGGGGGCGCACGGTGGCTACACCTTC
D: NA; size: few; V: TRBV6-1; J: TRBJ1-5; CDR3: CASVDRESSYSNQPQHF; DNA: TGTGCCAGCGTGGATCGGGAATCATCATATAGCAATCAGCCCCAGCATTTT
D: NA; size: many; V: TRBV10-3; J: TRBJ2-5; CDR3: CAISGGLQGPEETQYF; DNA: TGTGCCATCAGTGGCGGACTCCAAGGACCTGAAGAGACCCAGTACTTC
D: NA; size: few; V: TRBV7-9; J: TRBJ2-1; CDR3: CASSYFPSSYNEQFF; DNA: TGTGCCAGCAGTTATTTCCCAAGCTCCTACAATGAGCAGTTCTTC
D: NA; size: NA; V: TRBV6-5; J: TRBJ1-1; CDR3: CASSYSRQGGTEAFF; DNA: TGTGCCAGCAGTTACTCGAGGCAGGGCGGGACTGAAGCTTTCTTT
D: TRBD2; size: few; V: TRBV4-2; J: TRBJ2-7; CDR3: CASSQSSGLAVPYEQYF; DNA: TGTGCCAGCAGCCAGTCCTCGGGACTAGCGGTCCCCTACGAGCAGTACTTC
D: NA; size: few; V: TRBV12-3/TRBV12-4; J: TRBJ2-6; CDR3: CASTSGGTGANVLTF; DNA: TGTGCCAGCACCTCAGGGGGGACTGGGGCCAACGTCCTGACTTTC
D: TRBD2; size: few; V: TRBV7-2; J: TRBJ2-3; CDR3: CASSLASGGGDTQYF; DNA: TGTGCCAGCAGCTTAGCTAGCGGGGGGGGAGATACGCAGTATTTT
D: NA; size: NA; V: TRBV7-2; J: TRBJ2-1; CDR3: CASGGLATYNEQFF; DNA: TGTGCCAGCGGTGGGCTTGCGACCTACAATGAGCAGTTCTTC
D: NA; size: few; V: TRBV4-2; J: TRBJ1-6; CDR3: CASSQHGGGQGRSPLHF; DNA: TGTGCCAGCAGCCAACACGGAGGGGGGCAGGGGCGTTCACCCCTCCACTTT
D: TRBD2; size: few; V: TRBV5-5; J: TRBJ2-1; CDR3: CASSLDSGVYNEQFF; DNA: TGTGCCAGCAGCTTGGACAGCGGGGTCTACAATGAGCAGTTCTTC
D: TRBD1; size: few; V: TRBV7-8; J: TRBJ2-6; CDR3: CASSTRTGALFSGANVLTF; DNA: TGTGCCAGCAGCACTCGGACAGGGGCCCTCTTCTCTGGGGCCAACGTCCTGACTTTC
D: NA; size: NA; V: TRBV20-1; J: TRBJ1-2; CDR3: CSAITGYRNYGYTF; DNA: TGCAGTGCTATCACAGGGTATCGGAACTATGGCTACACCTTC
D: TRBD2; size: many; V: TRBV20-1; J: TRBJ2-3; CDR3: CSARGGSGGADTQYF; DNA: TGCAGTGCTAGAGGGGGTAGCGGGGGAGCAGATACGCAGTATTTT
D: NA; size: few; V: TRBV20-1; J: TRBJ1-1; CDR3: CSARKIEAPNTEAFF; DNA: TGCAGTGCTAGGAAGATAGAAGCCCCCAACACTGAAGCTTTCTTT
D: NA; size: many; V: TRBV7-2; J: TRBJ2-2; CDR3: CASSWTLTNTGELFF; DNA: TGTGCCAGCAGCTGGACGCTTACGAACACCGGGGAGCTGTTTTTT
D: NA; size: few; V: TRBV4-3; J: TRBJ2-5; CDR3: CASSQGGREQETQYF; DNA: TGCGCCAGCAGCCAAGGGGGCAGGGAGCAAGAGACCCAGTACTTC
D: TRBD1; size: NA; V: TRBV9; J: TRBJ1-2; CDR3: CASSATGGAYGYTF; DNA: TGTGCCAGCAGCGCGACAGGGGGTGCCTATGGCTACACCTTC
D: TRBD1; size: NA; V: TRBV7-8; J: TRBJ1-5; CDR3: CASSFEGGTAYNQPQHF; DNA: TGTGCCAGCAGCTTTGAAGGGGGGACAGCATACAATCAGCCCCAGCATTTT
D: NA; size: few; V: TRBV19; J: TRBJ2-1; CDR3: CASTRQGGSSYNEQFF; DNA: TGTGCCAGTACCCGACAGGGAGGTAGCTCCTACAATGAGCAGTTCTTC
D: NA; size: NA; V: TRBV7-9; J: TRBJ1-6; CDR3: CASSPQGFDSPLHF; DNA: TGTGCCAGCAGCCCCCAGGGGTTCGATTCACCCCTCCACTTT
D: NA; size: few; V: TRBV19; J: TRBJ1-6; CDR3: CASSILDSNSPLHF; DNA: TGTGCCAGTAGTATACTCGACAGTAATTCACCCCTCCACTTT
D: TRBD1; size: NA; V: TRBV6-5; J: TRBJ2-5; CDR3: CASSQGASSETQYF; DNA: TGTGCCAGCAGCCAGGGGGCTAGCAGCGAGACCCAGTACTTC